This TCR beta chain was sequenced during a study of OX40 agonist ivuxolimab in advanced cancers. Study results and limitations: With doses of 0.1 to 3.0 mg/kg, CD4+ and CD8+ blood T cells had undergone clonal expansion by week 6.

Comments on this clone: What it binds is unknown.

The CDR3 covers 14 residues. Per germline, CDR1 MNHEY and CDR2 SMNVEV (reference sequence). Trimming cost V 6 bases and J 2 bases, with 14 bases left between them. The assay was immunoSEQ multiplex PCR, and TCRdb's table has in-frame clones only and misses some. Of tens of thousands of clones in the sample, about 94% were seen once. This TCR was recovered from an adult with an advanced solid tumor such as melanoma, head and neck, liver or kidney cancer. The sample was CD4+ or CD8+ T cells sorted from blood, taken in a trial of the OX40 agonist ivuxolimab. V gene TRBV27 combines with J gene TRBJ2-7, with D tentatively TRBD2 (6 bases). The CDR3 region has the DNA TGTGCCAGCAGCGGGGGTCTCAGCCCCTACGAGCAGTACTTC. Its protein product is CASSGGLSPYEQYF.